The 19 T cell receptor beta chains in this list originate from one sample, sequenced in a study of molecular identifiers for immune sequencing clone quantification. Via MiXCR, TCRdb re-called the PCR reads, giving one row per CDR3 protein. The sample records hundreds of thousands of distinct CDR3 sequences, approximately 24% being singletons. What was sequenced was naive CD8+ T cells from blood, with Jurkat cell RNA spiked in. Subset meaning: FACS-sorted CD8+CD4-CCR7+CD45RA+ naive T cells. These receptors all come from a human donor in good health. Some libraries in this study had Jurkat cell RNA spiked in.

Ten or more counts support this clonotype. The CDR3 coding sequence is TGTGCCAGCAGCCCGAGGACAGGGTGGAGGACAGATACGCAGTATTTT. It specifies CASSPRTGWRTDTQYF. J is TRBJ2-3 and V is TRBV21-1; no DNA check was done on the table's D call, TRBD1. TRBV21-1 is labeled a pseudogene. The CDR3 totals 16 residues.

This clonotype was detected only a few times. This rearrangement joins TRBV6-5 to TRBJ2-1; D is unclear. V was shortened by 5 bases and J by 7 bases, with 12 bases between the two germline ends. Per germline, CDR1 MNHEY and CDR2 SVGAGI. The CDR3 sequence is 13 residues long. The CDR3 nucleotides read TGTGCCAGCAGTCGGACCTTTGGAAATGAGCAGTTCTTC. It yields the protein CASSRTFGNEQFF.

Remarks on this clonotype: This may be a read error: a much more frequent sequence differs by one nucleotide. The chain combines TRBV20-1 with TRBJ2-3, with 13 bases lining up with TRBD2. CDR1 is DFQATT and CDR2 is SNEGSKA in the germline V gene (reference sequence). J was trimmed by 10 bases and V by 7 bases; bases with no gene match: 14. This CDR3 spans 15 amino acids. The DNA of the CDR3 is TGCAGTGGGCTAGGGTCACTAGCGGGGGGGCTTGCGCAGTATTTT. It encodes CSGLGSLAGGLAQYF.

Concerning this clonotype itself: A single base separates this from a much larger clone, so it may be a read error. V gene TRBV7-9 combines with J gene TRBJ2-3; 10 bases match TRBD2. There are 16 residues in the CDR3. Germline assignment: CDR1 SEHNR and CDR2 FQNEAQ (reference sequence). The CDR3 coding sequence is TGTGCCAGCACCTTCCTCAGCGGGGGGGGCACAGATACGCGGTATTTT. Amino acid sequence: CASTFLSGGGTDTRYF.

This clonotype has ten or more counts. The genes are TRBV29-1 and TRBJ2-3; 9 bases map to TRBD2. Germline assignment: CDR1 SQVTM and CDR2 ANQGSEA. The ends lost 3 bases at V and 2 bases at J; junction bases unmatched: 6. This CDR3 spans 15 amino acids. The CDR3 nucleotides read TGCAGCGTTGACGGCGGGGGGGGACTCACAGATACGCAGTATTTT. Its protein is CSVDGGGGLTDTQYF.

At least ten counts were recorded for this clonotype. This chain uses TRBV5-6 with TRBJ2-5, with 7 bases aligning to TRBD1. This CDR3 is built from 15 residues. The V and J ends lost 1 base and 0 bases, in that order; junction bases with no gene match: 3. CDR1 and CDR2 from the germline V gene are SGHDT and YYEEEE. The chain's CDR3 is CASSLRTGDQETQYF. The CDR3 DNA reads as TGTGCCAGCAGCTTGAGGACAGGAGACCAAGAGACCCAGTACTTC.

This clonotype was seen just once. Its ends do not fully match the called genes, so a read error is possible. V is TRBV11-2 and J is TRBJ2-3, with 15 bases matching TRBD2. This CDR3 has 18 residues. Germline loops: CDR1 SGHAT, CDR2 FQNNGV. Here the CDR3 reads CAGSQGLAGGFSLDTQYF. CDR3 coding DNA: TGTGCCGGCAGCCAGGGACTAGCGGGAGGCTTTAGCCTAGATACGCAGTATTTT.

This clonotype occurred a few times. The V call is TRBV9, the J call TRBJ2-5; D could derive from TRBD1 or TRBD2 (5 bases each). CDR1 is SGDLS and CDR2 is YYNGEE in the germline V gene. Trimming took off 3 bases at V and 5 bases at J, with 20 bases between the two ends. This CDR3 is built from 16 residues. Here the CDR3 DNA reads TGTGCCAGCAGCGGCCTTAGGGACGGTCAATGGGAGACCCAGTACTTC. It codes for CASSGLRDGQWETQYF.

This clonotype was seen once. A much more abundant neighbour one base away suggests this may be a read error. No conserved phenylalanine or tryptophan ends this CDR3, so it is likely a read error. V usage is TRBV4-1 and J usage is TRBJ2-3; 9 bases are shared with TRBD2. CDR1 and CDR2 from the germline V gene are MGHRA and YSYEKL. Germline trimming cut 3 bases from V and 2 bases from J; bases unmatched to any gene: 3. The CDR3 is 15 amino acids. The chain's CDR3 is CASSHIAGDTDTQYL. The CDR3 DNA sequence: TGCGCCAGCAGCCATATAGCGGGGGACACAGATACGCAGTATCTT.

The rearrangement joins TRBV19 to TRBJ2-3, with D perhaps TRBD2 (5 bases). Per germline, CDR1 LNHDA and CDR2 SQIVND (reference sequence). The V and J ends lost 6 bases and 3 bases respectively, with 16 bases between them. The CDR3 loop spans 15 amino acids. This CDR3 is CASSQLSLATDTQYF. CDR3 bases: TGTGCCAGTAGCCAACTCTCTTTAGCGACAGATACGCAGTATTTT.

This clonotype was recorded many times. The chain has TRBV20-1 and TRBJ2-3; tentative D call: TRBD1 (6 bases). Germline lookup yields CDR1 DFQATT and CDR2 SNEGSKA (reference sequence). This CDR3 is built from 17 residues. Trimming removed 0 bases at V and 3 bases at J, with 19 bases between. The CDR3 DNA is TGCAGTGCTAGAGATCGGAGGACGGAAAGGGGGACAGATACGCAGTATTTT. It specifies CSARDRRTERGTDTQYF.

This clonotype was seen repeatedly, ten times or more. The CDR3 spells CASSQDQGRGEAFF. The CDR3 region has the DNA TGCGCCAGCAGCCAAGATCAGGGGAGGGGTGAAGCTTTCTTT. The rearrangement links TRBV4-3 to TRBJ1-1, with a possible D match to TRBD1 (6 bases). Trimming cost V 0 bases and J 7 bases, with 12 bases left between them. The CDR3 totals 14 residues. Germline-derived CDR1 and CDR2 are LGHNA and YSLEER.

The chain couples TRBV19 to TRBJ2-1; 11 bases align to TRBD2. CDR3 length equals 14 residues. Losses at the gene ends were 7 bases for V and 4 bases for J; bases not matched to a gene: 3. Germline V gene data show CDR1 as LNHDA and CDR2 as SQIVND (reference sequence). The DNA for the CDR3 is TGTGCCAGTATGATAGCGGGGGGGTACAATGAGCAGTTCTTC. Translating it yields CASMIAGGYNEQFF.

This clonotype was recorded at least ten times. This chain links TRBV20-1 with TRBJ2-3, with 9 bases that match TRBD1. The CDR3 length is 19 residues. Losses at the gene ends were 2 bases for V and 2 bases for J; bases not matched to a gene: 17. Germline lookup yields CDR1 DFQATT and CDR2 SNEGSKA (reference sequence). CDR3 DNA: TGCAGTGCTAGAAAGGGACAGGGTACGGTTTTGGAGTTCACAGATACGCAGTATTTT. This codes for CSARKGQGTVLEFTDTQYF.

About this clonotype: A read error may be the cause here, since a much bigger clone is one base away. The rearrangement links TRBV4-3 to TRBJ2-1, with 14 positions matching TRBD2. Trimming removed 3 bases from V and 5 bases from J; junction bases left unmatched: 0. The CDR3 extends over 15 amino acids. Germline values: CDR1 LGHNA, CDR2 YSLEER. CDR3 DNA: TGCGCCAGCAGCCAGGGACTAGCGGGGGACAATGAGCAGTTCTTC. Amino acid sequence: CASSQGLAGDNEQFF.

This clonotype was seen many times. V and J are TRBV29-1 and TRBJ2-1, with 10 bases fitting TRBD2. This CDR3 has 14 amino acids. Germline trimming cut 7 bases from V and 3 bases from J; bases unmatched to any gene: 6. CDR1 SQVTM and CDR2 ANQGSEA come from the germline V gene. The CDR3, as DNA: TGCAGCGCTGACCTAGCGGGAGTCTACAATGAGCAGTTCTTC. Residues: CSADLAGVYNEQFF.

There are a few counts of this clonotype. The chain employs TRBV19 and TRBJ2-2; TRBD1 matches 7 bases. The V gene's germline CDR1 is LNHDA and CDR2 SQIVND (reference sequence). V lost 7 bases, J lost 6 bases, and 20 bases stayed unmatched. The length of the CDR3 is 18 residues. CDR3 in amino acids: CASTGTGVISLLAGELFF. CDR3 DNA: TGTGCCAGTACCGGAACAGGGGTAATCTCCCTTTTGGCCGGGGAGCTGTTTTTT. Full variable domain (outside the CDR3, taken from reference TRBV19 and TRBJ2-2): DGGITQSPKYLFRKEGQNVTLSCEQNLNHDAMYWYRQDPGQGLRLIYYSQIVNDFQKGDIAEGYSVSREKKESFPLTVTSAQKNPTAFYLCASTGTGVISLLAGELFFGEGSRLTVL.

Details on this clonotype: A much larger clone differs from this one at a single base, so this may be a read error. J is TRBJ1-1 and V is TRBV4-1; D gene ambiguous. Germline V lookup: CDR1 MGHRA, CDR2 YSYEKL. The CDR3 runs to 14 residues. The CDR3 DNA sequence: TGCGCCAGCAGTCCCGGGCCCCTGAACACTGAAGCTTACTTT. Its protein product is CASSPGPLNTEAYF.

The table lists this clonotype with many counts. The chain uses TRBV30 and TRBJ2-1; unclear D gene. The V end was cut by 4 bases, the J end by 0 bases, with 10 bases between. The CDR3 runs to 14 residues. CDR1 and CDR2 (germline): GTSNPN, SVGIG (reference sequence). This CDR3 reads CAWKVSRSYNEQFF. The CDR3, as DNA: TGTGCCTGGAAGGTCAGCCGCTCCTACAATGAGCAGTTCTTC.